This record covers a single T cell receptor (beta chain). No antigen is known for it. The PCR employed 60 Vbeta primers together with 13 Jbeta primers. Only in-frame clones appear in the TCRdb table, and some are missing; sequencing was by immunoSEQ multiplex PCR. The data hold roughly 240,000 clones, with 78% observed a single time. The CDR3 extends over 15 amino acids. Trimming stripped 4 bases from V and 4 bases from J, with 17 bases between. The germline V gene encodes CDR1 SGHRS and CDR2 YFSETQ. The source of the sample is a study of cytomegalovirus exposure and HLA in healthy donors. Study context: Among about 179 million T cells, an earlier analysis found roughly 100 million unique TCR beta sequences.

Overall study results and limits: Among TCR beta chains, those listed as cytomegalovirus-associated numbered about 160. Researchers reported in a later analysis that a missense DCLRE1C variant was tied to TCR beta V- and J-gene trimming. In a later analysis, several top co-occurrence clusters appeared linked to parvovirus B19, influenza, CMV and Epstein-Barr virus.

The J gene is TRBJ2-5, the V gene TRBV5-1, with D tentatively TRBD2 (5 bases). What was sequenced was PBMCs. The receptor was derived from a boy aged 10-17 years in good health and CMV-seronegative. This CDR3 is CASSPSGSHGETQYF. CDR3 nucleotide sequence: TGCGCCAGCAGCCCCAGCGGTTCACACGGAGAGACCCAGTACTTC.